The 11 T cell receptor beta chains in this list originate from one sample, sequenced in a study of blood T cell repertoires in COVID-19. The data were produced by immunoSEQ multiplex PCR, yet TCRdb's version contains in-frame clones alone and is incomplete. The sample lists 110,000 or so clones, 85% seen once, with roughly an eighth in the top ten. The source material was peripheral blood. The origin of the receptors is a human donor in a cohort sampled during active COVID-19.

This sequence joins TRBV6-2 or TRBV6-3 and TRBJ2-2; D is unclear. CDR1 is MNHEY and CDR2 is SVGEGT in the germline V gene. This CDR3 spans 13 amino acids. Trimming took off 0 bases at V and 7 bases at J, with 6 bases between the two ends. CDR3 region: CASSYSIGGELFF. The CDR3 DNA follows: TGTGCCAGCAGTTACTCGATCGGCGGGGAGCTGTTTTTT.

The rearrangement links TRBV7-3 to TRBJ2-3; D is perhaps TRBD2 (5 bases). CDR3 length: 15 amino acids. Germline V CDR1 and CDR2: SGHTA, FQGTGA. The germline V and J ends were trimmed by 2 bases and 5 bases, with 14 bases remaining between them. The CDR3: CASSLDGPRGDTQYF. CDR3 DNA sequence: TGTGCCAGCAGCTTAGATGGGCCCCGGGGAGATACGCAGTATTTT.

This clone was seen more than once but under ten times. DNA for the CDR3: TGTGCCAGCAGATTAAACAGGGGGCTTAACTATGGCTACACCTTC. Translation: CASRLNRGLNYGYTF. The J gene is TRBJ1-2, the V gene TRBV7-2, with 9 bases fitting TRBD1. Germline V CDR1 and CDR2: SGHTA, FQGNSA. The CDR3 length is 15 residues. The trim removed 6 bases at V and 1 base at J, leaving 6 bases unmatched.

The genes are TRBV6-5 and TRBJ1-1, with D uncertain. CDR1 is MNHEY, CDR2 SVGAGI, per germline. The CDR3 extends over 12 amino acids. V gave up 6 bases and J gave up 3 bases, with 8 bases separating them. The CDR3 DNA sequence: TGTGCCAGCAGACTCCGGGACACTGAAGCTTTCTTT. Its protein is CASRLRDTEAFF.

V is TRBV24-1 and J is TRBJ2-3, with 9 bases fitting TRBD1. After removal of 5 bases from V and 3 bases from J, the junction contained 11 bases not matched to a gene. Germline V gene sequence: CDR1 KGHDR, CDR2 SFDVKD. This CDR3 is 17 amino acids long. The CDR3 loop is CATSGSLGTGRTDTQYF. The CDR3 DNA reads as TGTGCCACCAGTGGGTCTTTGGGGACAGGGAGGACAGATACGCAGTATTTT.

The chain joins TRBV11-2 to TRBJ2-7; D not certain. V was trimmed by 5 bases and J by 4 bases, leaving 9 bases between them. This CDR3 has 12 amino acids. The germline CDR1 and CDR2 sequences are SGHAT and FQNNGV. The CDR3 bases are TGTGCCAGCAGCACGACTGTTTACGAGCAGTACTTC. It yields the protein CASSTTVYEQYF.

The rearrangement joins TRBV4-1 to TRBJ2-3; 14 positions agree with TRBD2. From germline, CDR1 is MGHRA and CDR2 YSYEKL. The V segment lost 6 bases and the J segment 2 bases; nucleotides outside the gene matches: 10. The CDR3 length is 18 residues. CDR3 in DNA: TGCGCCAGCAGTCTACGCCCGGGACTAGCGGGGGCCACAGATACGCAGTATTTT. Protein: CASSLRPGLAGATDTQYF.

The genes are TRBV28 and TRBJ2-1; possibly TRBD1 for D (5 bases). Trimming shortened V by 8 bases and J by 12 bases, and 20 bases separated the two germline ends. CDR3 length: 13 amino acids. Germline loops: CDR1 MDHEN, CDR2 SYDVKM. The CDR3 DNA is TGTGCCAGCGAACCCCCAAACAGGCTTAGGCAGTTCTTC. Translating it yields CASEPPNRLRQFF.

The V gene is TRBV29-1, the J gene TRBJ1-2; 11 positions match TRBD1. The V segment lost 5 bases and the J segment 7 bases; nucleotides outside the gene matches: 9. The CDR3 consists of 14 residues. Germline values: CDR1 SQVTM, CDR2 ANQGSEA. CDR3 bases: TGCAGCGTTCTCGGACAGGGGGCCTGGACTGGCTACACCTTC. Its protein product is CSVLGQGAWTGYTF.

The J gene is TRBJ1-5, the V gene TRBV9; perhaps TRBD1 as D (6 bases). The germline V gene encodes CDR1 SGDLS and CDR2 YYNGEE. The CDR3 covers 16 residues. Trimming cost V 5 bases and J 1 base, with 16 bases left between them. CDR3 protein: CASRAAGAASNQPQHF. The CDR3 nucleotides are TGTGCCAGCAGGGCGGCAGGGGCCGCGAGCAATCAGCCCCAGCATTTT.

This clone was detected only a few times. The V and J genes are TRBV5-5 and TRBJ2-7, with 7 bases that match TRBD1. Germline CDR1 is SGHKS and CDR2 is YYEKEE (reference sequence). The CDR3 covers 16 residues. V was pared by 2 bases and J by 3 bases, with 11 bases of the junction left unmatched. The CDR3 DNA reads as TGTGCCAGCAGCTTTCAGGGGGACCCTTTGCGCTACGAGCAGTACTTC. It specifies CASSFQGDPLRYEQYF.